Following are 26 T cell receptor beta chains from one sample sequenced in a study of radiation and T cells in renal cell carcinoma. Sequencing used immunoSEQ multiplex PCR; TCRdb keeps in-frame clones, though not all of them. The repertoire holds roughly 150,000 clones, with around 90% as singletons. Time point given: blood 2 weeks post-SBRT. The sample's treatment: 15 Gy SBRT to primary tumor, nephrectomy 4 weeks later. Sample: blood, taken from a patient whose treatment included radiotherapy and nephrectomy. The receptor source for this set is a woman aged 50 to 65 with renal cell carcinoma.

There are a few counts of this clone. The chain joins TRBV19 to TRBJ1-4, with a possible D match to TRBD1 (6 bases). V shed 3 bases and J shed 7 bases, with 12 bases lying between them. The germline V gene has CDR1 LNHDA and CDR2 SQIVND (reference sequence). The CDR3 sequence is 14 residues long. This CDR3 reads CASSIQGMSEKLFF. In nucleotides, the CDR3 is TGTGCCAGTAGTATTCAGGGGATGTCTGAAAAACTGTTTTTT.

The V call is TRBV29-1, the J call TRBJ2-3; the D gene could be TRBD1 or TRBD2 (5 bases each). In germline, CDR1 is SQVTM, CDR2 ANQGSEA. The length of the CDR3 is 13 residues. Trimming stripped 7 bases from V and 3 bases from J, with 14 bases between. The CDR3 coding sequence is TGCAGCGGCCTATGGGGCGGGACAGATACGCAGTATTTT. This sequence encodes CSGLWGGTDTQYF.

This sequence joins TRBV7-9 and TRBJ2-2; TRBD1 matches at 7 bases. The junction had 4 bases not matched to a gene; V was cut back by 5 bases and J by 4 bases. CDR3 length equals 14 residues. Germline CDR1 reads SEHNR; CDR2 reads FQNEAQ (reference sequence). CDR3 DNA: TGTGCCAGCAGCCGGGGACAGCCCACCGGGGAGCTGTTTTTT. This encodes CASSRGQPTGELFF.

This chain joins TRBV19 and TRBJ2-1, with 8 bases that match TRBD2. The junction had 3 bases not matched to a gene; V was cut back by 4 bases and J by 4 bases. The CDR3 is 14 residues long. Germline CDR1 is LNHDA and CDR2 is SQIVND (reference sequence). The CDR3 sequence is CASSSGGRYNEQFF. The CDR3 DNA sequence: TGTGCCAGTAGTAGCGGGGGGCGTTACAATGAGCAGTTCTTC.

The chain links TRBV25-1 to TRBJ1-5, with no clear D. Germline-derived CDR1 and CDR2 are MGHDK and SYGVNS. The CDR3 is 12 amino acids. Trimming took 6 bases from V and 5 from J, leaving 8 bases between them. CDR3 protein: CASRDGDQPQHF. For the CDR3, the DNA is TGTGCCAGCAGGGACGGCGATCAGCCCCAGCATTTT.

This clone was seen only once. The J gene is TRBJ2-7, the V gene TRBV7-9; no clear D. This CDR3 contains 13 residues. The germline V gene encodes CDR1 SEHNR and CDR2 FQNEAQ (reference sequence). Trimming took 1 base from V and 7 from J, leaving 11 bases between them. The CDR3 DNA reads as TGTGCCAGCAGCTTAGAGTGGGAAGGGGAGCAGTACTTC. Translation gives CASSLEWEGEQYF.

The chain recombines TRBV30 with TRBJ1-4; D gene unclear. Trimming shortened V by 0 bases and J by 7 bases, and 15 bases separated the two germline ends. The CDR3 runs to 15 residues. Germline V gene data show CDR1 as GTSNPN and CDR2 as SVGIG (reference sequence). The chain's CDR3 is CAWSVDRLNSEKLFF. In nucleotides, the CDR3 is TGTGCCTGGAGTGTAGATCGGTTAAATAGTGAAAAACTGTTTTTT.

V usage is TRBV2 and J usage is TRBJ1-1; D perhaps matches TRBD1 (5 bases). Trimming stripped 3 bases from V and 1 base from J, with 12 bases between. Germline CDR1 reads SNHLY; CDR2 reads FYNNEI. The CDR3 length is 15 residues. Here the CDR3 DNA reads TGTGCCAGCAGTGAGTTGACAGTACAGAACACTGAAGCTTTCTTT. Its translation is CASSELTVQNTEAFF.

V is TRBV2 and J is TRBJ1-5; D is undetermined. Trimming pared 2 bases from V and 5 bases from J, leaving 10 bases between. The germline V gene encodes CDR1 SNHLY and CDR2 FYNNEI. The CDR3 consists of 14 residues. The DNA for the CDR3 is TGTGCCAGCAGTGAACTACAGAGGGATCAGCCCCAGCATTTT. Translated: CASSELQRDQPQHF.

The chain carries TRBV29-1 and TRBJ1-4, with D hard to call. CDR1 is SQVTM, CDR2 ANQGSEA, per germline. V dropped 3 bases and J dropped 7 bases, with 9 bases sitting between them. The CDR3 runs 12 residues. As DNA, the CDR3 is TGCAGCGTTGAGCCCGTAGGTGAAAAACTGTTTTTT. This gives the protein CSVEPVGEKLFF.

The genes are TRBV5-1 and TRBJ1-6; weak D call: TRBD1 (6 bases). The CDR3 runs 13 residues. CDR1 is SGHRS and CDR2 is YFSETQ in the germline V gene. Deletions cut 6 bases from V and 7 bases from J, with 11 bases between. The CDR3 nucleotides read TGCGCCAGCAACGCACAGGGAAATTCACCCCTCCACTTT. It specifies CASNAQGNSPLHF. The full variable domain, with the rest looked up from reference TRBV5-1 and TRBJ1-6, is KAGVTQTPRYLIKTRGQQVTLSCSPISGHRSVSWYQQTPGQGLQFLFEYFSETQRNKGNFPGRFSGRQFSNSRSEMNVSTLELGDSALYLCASNAQGNSPLHFGNGTRLTVT.

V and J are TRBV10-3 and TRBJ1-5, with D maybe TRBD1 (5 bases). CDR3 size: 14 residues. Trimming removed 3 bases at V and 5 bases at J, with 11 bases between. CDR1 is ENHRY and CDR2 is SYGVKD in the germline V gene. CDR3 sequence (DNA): TGTGCCATCAGTGAATCGGGAGGGGATCAGCCCCAGCATTTT. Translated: CAISESGGDQPQHF.

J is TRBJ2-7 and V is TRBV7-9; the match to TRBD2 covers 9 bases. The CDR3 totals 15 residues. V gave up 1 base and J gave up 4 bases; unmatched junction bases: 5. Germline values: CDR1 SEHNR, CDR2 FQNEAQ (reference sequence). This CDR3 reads CASSLERGVVYEQYF. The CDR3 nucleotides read TGTGCCAGCAGCTTAGAGCGGGGGGTCGTATACGAGCAGTACTTC. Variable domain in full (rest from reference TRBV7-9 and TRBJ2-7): DTGVSQNPRHKITKRGQNVTFRCDPISEHNRLYWYRQTLGQGPEFLTYFQNEAQLEKSRLLSDRFSAERPKGSFSTLEIQRTEQGDSAMYLCASSLERGVVYEQYFGPGTRLTVT.

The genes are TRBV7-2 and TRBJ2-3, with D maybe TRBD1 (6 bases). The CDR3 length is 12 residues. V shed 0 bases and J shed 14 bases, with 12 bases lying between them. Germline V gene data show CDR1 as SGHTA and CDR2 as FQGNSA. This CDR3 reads CASSLAGAPPYF. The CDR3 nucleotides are TGTGCCAGCAGCTTAGCGGGGGCGCCGCCGTATTTT.

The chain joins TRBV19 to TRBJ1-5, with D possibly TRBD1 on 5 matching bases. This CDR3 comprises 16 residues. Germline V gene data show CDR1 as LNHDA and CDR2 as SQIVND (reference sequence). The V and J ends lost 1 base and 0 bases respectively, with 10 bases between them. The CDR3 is CASSIVRGVSNQPQHF. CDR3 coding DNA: TGTGCCAGTAGTATAGTTAGGGGAGTTAGCAATCAGCCCCAGCATTTT. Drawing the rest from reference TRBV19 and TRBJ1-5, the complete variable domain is DGGITQSPKYLFRKEGQNVTLSCEQNLNHDAMYWYRQDPGQGLRLIYYSQIVNDFQKGDIAEGYSVSREKKESFPLTVTSAQKNPTAFYLCASSIVRGVSNQPQHFGDGTRLSIL.

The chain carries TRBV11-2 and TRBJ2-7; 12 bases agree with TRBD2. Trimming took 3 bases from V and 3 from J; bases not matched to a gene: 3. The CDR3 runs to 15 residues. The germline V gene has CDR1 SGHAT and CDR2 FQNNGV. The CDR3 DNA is TGTGCCAGCAGCTTTGGACTAGCGGGAAACTACGAGCAGTACTTC. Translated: CASSFGLAGNYEQYF.

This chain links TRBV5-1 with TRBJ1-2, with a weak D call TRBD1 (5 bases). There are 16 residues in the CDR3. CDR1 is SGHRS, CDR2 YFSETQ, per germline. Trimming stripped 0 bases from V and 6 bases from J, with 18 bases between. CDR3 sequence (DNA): TGCGCCAGCAGCTTGGAGTCGGCAGGGCCGTCTGATGGCTACACCTTC. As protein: CASSLESAGPSDGYTF.

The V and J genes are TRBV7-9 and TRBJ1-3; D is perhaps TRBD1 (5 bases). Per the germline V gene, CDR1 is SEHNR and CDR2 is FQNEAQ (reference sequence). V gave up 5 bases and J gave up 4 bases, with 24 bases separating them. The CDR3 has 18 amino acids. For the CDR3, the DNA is TGTGCCAGCAGCCACGGTGGAGGGGCGACCCGCCGGGGAAACACCATATATTTT. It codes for CASSHGGGATRRGNTIYF.

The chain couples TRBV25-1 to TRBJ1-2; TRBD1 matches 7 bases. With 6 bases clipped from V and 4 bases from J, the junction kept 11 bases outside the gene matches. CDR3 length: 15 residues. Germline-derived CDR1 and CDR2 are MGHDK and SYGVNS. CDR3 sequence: CASSQWTGESYGYTF. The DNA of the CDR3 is TGTGCCAGCAGCCAATGGACAGGAGAGAGCTATGGCTACACCTTC.

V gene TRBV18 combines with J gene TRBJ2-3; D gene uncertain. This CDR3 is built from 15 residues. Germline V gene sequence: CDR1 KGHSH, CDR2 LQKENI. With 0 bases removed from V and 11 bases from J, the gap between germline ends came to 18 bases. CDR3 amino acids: CASSPPTLGSTRQYF. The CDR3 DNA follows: TGTGCCAGCTCACCACCGACATTGGGGTCGACACGGCAGTATTTT.

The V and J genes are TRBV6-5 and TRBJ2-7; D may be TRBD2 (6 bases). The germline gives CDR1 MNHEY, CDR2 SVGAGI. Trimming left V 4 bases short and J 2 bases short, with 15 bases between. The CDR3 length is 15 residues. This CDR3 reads CASSFPGRGTYEQYF. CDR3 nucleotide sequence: TGTGCCAGCAGTTTCCCAGGACGGGGGACCTACGAGCAGTACTTC.

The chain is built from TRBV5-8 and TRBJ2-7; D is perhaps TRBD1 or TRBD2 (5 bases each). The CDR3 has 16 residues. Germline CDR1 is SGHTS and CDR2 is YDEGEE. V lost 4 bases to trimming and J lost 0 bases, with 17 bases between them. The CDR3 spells CASSPPGDAISYEQYF. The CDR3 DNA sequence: TGTGCCAGCAGCCCCCCCGGGGACGCAATCTCCTACGAGCAGTACTTC.

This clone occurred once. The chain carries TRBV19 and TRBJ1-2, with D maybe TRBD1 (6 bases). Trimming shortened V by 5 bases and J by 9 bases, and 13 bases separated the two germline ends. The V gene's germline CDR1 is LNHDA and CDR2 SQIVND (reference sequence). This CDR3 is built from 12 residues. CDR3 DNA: TGTGCCAGTAGTTGGGGTCAGGGGAGCTACACCTTC. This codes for CASSWGQGSYTF.

CDR3 sequence (DNA): TGTGCCACCAGCAGAGAATCGACGGCAACTAATGAAAAACTGTTTTTT. It specifies CATSRESTATNEKLFF. The V gene is TRBV15, the J gene TRBJ1-4; D is unclear. The CDR3 is 16 amino acids. Trimming stripped 0 bases from V and 0 bases from J, with 8 bases between. Looked up from germline, CDR1 is LNHNV and CDR2 is YYDKDF (reference sequence).

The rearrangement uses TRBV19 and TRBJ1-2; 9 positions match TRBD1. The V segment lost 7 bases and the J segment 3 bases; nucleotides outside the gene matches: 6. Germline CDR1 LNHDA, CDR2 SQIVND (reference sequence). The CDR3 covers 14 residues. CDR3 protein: CASTRTGAYYGYTF. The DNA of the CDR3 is TGTGCCAGTACTAGGACAGGGGCCTACTATGGCTACACCTTC.

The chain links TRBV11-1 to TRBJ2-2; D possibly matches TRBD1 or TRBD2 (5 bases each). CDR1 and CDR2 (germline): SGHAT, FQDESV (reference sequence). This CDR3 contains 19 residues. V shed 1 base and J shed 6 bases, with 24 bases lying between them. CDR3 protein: CASSLEVMRGFRIAGELFF. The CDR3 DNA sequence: TGTGCCAGCAGCTTAGAGGTGATGAGGGGTTTTCGGATCGCCGGGGAGCTGTTTTTT.